This T cell receptor (beta chain) stems from a study of neoadjuvant anti-PD-1 for oral cavity cancer. Overall study results and limits: Post-nivolumab, blood T cell clonality was significantly elevated in non-responders.

Analysis of PBMCs was direct, with no culture step. The data were produced by immunoSEQ multiplex PCR, yet TCRdb's version contains in-frame clones alone and is incomplete. The data contain some 17,000 clones, less than 80% of them seen just once; the ten biggest clones take up about 2.7%. The CDR3 totals 18 residues. Trimming removed 0 bases at V and 0 bases at J, with 16 bases between. From germline, CDR1 is LGHNA and CDR2 YNFKEQ. Details on this clone: Its antigen is not identified.

The chain has TRBV4-2 and TRBJ2-3; TRBD2 is a possible D gene (5 bases). Sequences were derived from PBMCs, sampled before nivolumab (anti-PD-1) treatment. The sequence derives from a person between 35 and 79 years old with oral cavity squamous cell carcinoma. The CDR3 bases are TGTGCCAGCAGCCAAGATTACGGGCGGGCGTCTAGCACAGATACGCAGTATTTT. Protein: CASSQDYGRASSTDTQYF.